The 21 T cell receptor beta chains below were found in one sample sequenced in a study of blood T cell repertoires in COVID-19. Assay: immunoSEQ multiplex PCR; the TCRdb copy retains only in-frame clones and omits some. The sample shows 300,000 or so clones, more than 70% of them seen only once. Input material: peripheral blood. All receptors derive from a woman between 50 and 59 years old with acute or convalescent COVID-19.

The CDR3 sequence is CASSVKDTQYF. The CDR3, as DNA: TGTGCCAGCAGCGTCAAAGATACGCAGTATTTT. V usage is TRBV9 and J usage is TRBJ2-3; D unclear. The CDR3 is 11 residues long. V lost 2 bases, J lost 5 bases, and 3 bases lay in between. CDR1 is SGDLS and CDR2 is YYNGEE in the germline V gene.

This clone was observed a single time. J is TRBJ2-5 and V is TRBV19; D is possibly TRBD1 (7 bases). Trimming cost V 4 bases and J 3 bases, with 15 bases left between them. The CDR3 is made up of 15 amino acids. Germline loops: CDR1 LNHDA, CDR2 SQIVND (reference sequence). CDR3 nucleotides: TGTGCCAGTAGTACCCCGGCCAGGGGGGAAGAGACCCAGTACTTC. This codes for CASSTPARGEETQYF. Full variable domain (rest looked up from reference TRBV19 and TRBJ2-5): DGGITQSPKYLFRKEGQNVTLSCEQNLNHDAMYWYRQDPGQGLRLIYYSQIVNDFQKGDIAEGYSVSREKKESFPLTVTSAQKNPTAFYLCASSTPARGEETQYFGPGTRLLVL.

The rearrangement joins TRBV30 to TRBJ1-6; maybe TRBD1 (5 bases). Germline values: CDR1 GTSNPN, CDR2 SVGIG (reference sequence). V lost 8 bases, J lost 9 bases, and 23 bases lay in between. The CDR3 is made up of 15 amino acids. The CDR3 is CAGCPRGAGPSPLHF. The CDR3 DNA is TGTGCCGGTTGCCCACGCGGGGCAGGGCCTTCACCCCTCCACTTT.

A single count supports this clone. The rearrangement links TRBV4-1 to TRBJ1-1; D perhaps matches TRBD1 (5 bases). The germline gives CDR1 MGHRA, CDR2 YSYEKL. Between the trimmed V and J ends, which lost 0 bases and 1 base, there was a span of 9 bases. CDR3 length: 15 amino acids. The CDR3 spells CASSQDGGPNTEAFF. CDR3 coding DNA: TGCGCCAGCAGCCAAGACGGGGGACCGAACACTGAAGCTTTCTTT.

CDR3 sequence: CASSPRTGTGYSYEQYF. In DNA, the CDR3 is TGTGCCAGCAGCCCCCGCACCGGGACAGGGTACTCCTACGAGCAGTACTTC. V is TRBV6-2 or TRBV6-3 and J is TRBJ2-7; 9 bases line up with TRBD1. V lost 6 bases, J lost 0 bases, and 12 bases stayed unmatched. This CDR3 is 17 amino acids long. Germline V gene sequence: CDR1 MNHEY, CDR2 SVGEGT.

The chain uses TRBV7-9 and TRBJ2-2, with D unresolved. V was cut by 3 bases and J by 5 bases, with 10 bases left in between. This CDR3 has 14 amino acids. The germline V gene has CDR1 SEHNR and CDR2 FQNEAQ (reference sequence). The CDR3, as DNA: TGTGCCAGCAGCTTCCGCCAGTCAACCGGGGAGCTGTTTTTT. It is translated as CASSFRQSTGELFF.

V and J are TRBV7-2 and TRBJ2-7; 11 nucleotides align to TRBD1. The CDR3 sequence is 15 residues long. V shed 5 bases and J 7 bases; nucleotides not matched to a gene: 10. Germline V CDR1 and CDR2: SGHTA, FQGNSA. In nucleotides, the CDR3 is TGTGCCAGCAGCCCCCGGACAGGGGGCGGGGGGGAGCAGTACTTC. It yields the protein CASSPRTGGGGEQYF.

The chain carries TRBV14 and TRBJ2-3; 8 bases match TRBD2. CDR3 length equals 14 residues. J was trimmed by 4 bases and V by 4 bases; bases with no gene match: 4. Germline CDR1 reads SGHDN; CDR2 reads FVKESK. The CDR3 here is CASSLGLASDTQYF. As DNA, the CDR3 is TGTGCCAGCAGCCTAGGACTAGCTTCAGATACGCAGTATTTT.

The rearrangement links TRBV10-1 to TRBJ2-3, with D hard to call. This CDR3 has 14 amino acids. The V gene lost 2 bases and the J gene lost 3 bases, with 9 bases spanning the gap. Germline-derived CDR1 and CDR2 are WNHNN and SYGVQD (reference sequence). The CDR3: CASSEAVDTDTQYF. As DNA, the CDR3 is TGCGCCAGCAGTGAGGCGGTGGATACAGATACGCAGTATTTT.

The chain has TRBV24-1 and TRBJ2-1, with a weak D call TRBD2 (6 bases). V gave up 1 base and J gave up 4 bases, with 13 bases separating them. The CDR3 runs to 16 residues. Per the germline V gene, CDR1 is KGHDR and CDR2 is SFDVKD. CDR3 protein: CATSDFASAAYNEQFF. The CDR3 DNA sequence: TGTGCCACCAGTGATTTCGCTAGCGCGGCATACAATGAGCAGTTCTTC.

This clone has a single count. The chain combines TRBV2 with TRBJ1-6; perhaps TRBD1 as D (6 bases). CDR1 is SNHLY and CDR2 is FYNNEI in the germline V gene. Trimming pared 7 bases from V and 5 bases from J, leaving 9 bases between. The CDR3 runs to 13 residues. For the CDR3, the DNA is TGTGCCAGCAAGGACAGCAATAATTCACCCCTCCACTTT. It yields the protein CASKDSNNSPLHF.

The chain carries TRBV6-5 and TRBJ1-1; 8 bases fit TRBD1. Germline-derived CDR1 and CDR2 are MNHEY and SVGAGI. J lost 4 bases, V lost 8 bases, and 9 bases had no gene match. The CDR3 is 14 amino acids. The CDR3 region has the DNA TGTGCCAGCGGATACCAGGGGGCGGTCACTGAAGCTTTCTTT. This sequence encodes CASGYQGAVTEAFF.

The chain couples TRBV5-1 to TRBJ1-2; possibly TRBD1 for D (5 bases). The germline gives CDR1 SGHRS, CDR2 YFSETQ. With 6 bases removed from V and 7 bases from J, the gap between germline ends came to 16 bases. The CDR3 length is 13 residues. CDR3 sequence (DNA): TGCGCCAGCAAGGCGGTCAGGGCATCTGGCTACACCTTC. It codes for CASKAVRASGYTF.

The chain joins TRBV5-5 to TRBJ2-7, with a weak D call TRBD1 (5 bases). The CDR3 has 16 amino acids. V was pared by 0 bases and J by 0 bases, with 13 bases between. Germline assignment: CDR1 SGHKS and CDR2 YYEKEE (reference sequence). CDR3 in amino acids: CASSLAIGQRSYEQYF. The CDR3 DNA sequence: TGTGCCAGCAGCTTGGCCATAGGACAACGCTCCTACGAGCAGTACTTC. Supplemented by reference TRBV5-5 and TRBJ2-7, the full variable domain reads DAGVTQSPTHLIKTRGQQVTLRCSPISGHKSVSWYQQVLGQGPQFIFQYYEKEERGRGNFPDRFSARQFPNYSSELNVNALLLGDSALYLCASSLAIGQRSYEQYFGPGTRLTVT.

The genes are TRBV15 and TRBJ2-7; 11 positions match TRBD2. Germline V lookup: CDR1 LNHNV, CDR2 YYDKDF (reference sequence). Unmatched junction bases numbered 5, after V lost 3 bases and J lost 4 bases. The length of the CDR3 is 15 residues. The DNA for the CDR3 is TGTGCCACCAGCAGGCGACTAGCGGGACCTTACGAGCAGTACTTC. Its translation is CATSRRLAGPYEQYF.

V usage is TRBV10-3 and J usage is TRBJ1-1; tentatively, D is TRBD1 (6 bases). Germline CDR1 reads ENHRY; CDR2 reads SYGVKD. The CDR3 length is 14 residues. V was shortened by 5 bases and J by 0 bases, with 10 bases between the two germline ends. The CDR3 DNA sequence: TGTGCCATCAGTCTCGGACAGATGAACACTGAAGCTTTCTTT. It encodes CAISLGQMNTEAFF.

The chain employs TRBV5-4 and TRBJ2-5; D is unresolved. V dropped 4 bases and J dropped 5 bases, with 6 bases sitting between them. Looked up from germline, CDR1 is SGHNT and CDR2 is YYREEE (reference sequence). The CDR3 loop spans 11 amino acids. CDR3 sequence reads: CASSPGETQYF. For the CDR3, the DNA is TGTGCCAGCAGCCCGGGTGAGACCCAGTACTTC.

The gene calls are TRBV28 and TRBJ1-1, with a weak D call TRBD1 (5 bases). The CDR3 covers 13 residues. Germline loops: CDR1 MDHEN, CDR2 SYDVKM. Between the trimmed V and J ends, which lost 7 bases and 5 bases, there was a span of 14 bases. The CDR3 region is CASNGQGWTEAFF. The DNA for the CDR3 is TGTGCCAGCAATGGGCAGGGTTGGACTGAAGCTTTCTTT.

The chain combines TRBV24-1 with TRBJ1-6, with D perhaps TRBD1 (5 bases). This CDR3 has 15 amino acids. The V end lost 2 bases, the J end lost 9 bases, and 13 bases lay between the germline ends. Germline CDR1 and CDR2: KGHDR and SFDVKD. The CDR3 reads CATSDSVPGGSPLHF. The CDR3 DNA reads as TGTGCCACCAGTGATTCGGTACCGGGGGGTTCACCCCTCCACTTT.

This rearrangement joins TRBV7-8 to TRBJ1-3, with D uncertain. The V gene lost 5 bases and the J gene lost 4 bases, with 15 bases spanning the gap. The germline CDR1 and CDR2 sequences are SGHVS and FQNEAQ. The CDR3 has 15 residues. Written as DNA, the CDR3 is TGTGCCAGCAGCCCCGCCCCGAGAGGAGGAAACACCATATATTTT. Amino acid sequence: CASSPAPRGGNTIYF.

The V call is TRBV6-6, the J call TRBJ2-7; 7 bases agree with TRBD1. This CDR3 is built from 15 residues. Germline values: CDR1 MNHNY, CDR2 SVGAGI (reference sequence). The V segment lost 8 bases and the J segment 0 bases; nucleotides outside the gene matches: 10. The DNA for the CDR3 is TGTGCCAGCCAGTTGGACAGGCAGAGCTCCTACGAGCAGTACGTC. It specifies CASQLDRQSSYEQYV.